These 8 T cell receptor beta chains share one sample of origin, sequenced in a study of T cell repertoires in ileal Crohn's disease. Here immunoSEQ multiplex PCR was the method, and the copy in TCRdb shows in-frame clones only, minus some. Of approximately 2,400 clones listed, 70% to 90% are singletons. Time point of the sample: neoterminal ileum biopsy at postoperative endoscopy, about 6 months after surgery. Sequenced sample: ileal tissue. These receptors were collected from an adult with Crohn's disease.

The chain combines TRBV30 with TRBJ1-2; D unresolved. This CDR3 has 12 residues. V was clipped by 4 bases and J by 6 bases, with 12 bases between them. Looked up from germline, CDR1 is GTSNPN and CDR2 is SVGIG (reference sequence). CDR3 residues: CAWINTANGYTF. In DNA form, the CDR3 reads TGTGCCTGGATTAACACGGCCAATGGCTACACCTTC.

The chain is built from TRBV18 and TRBJ1-5, with 11 bases that match TRBD1. The CDR3 runs 15 residues. Germline-derived CDR1 and CDR2 are KGHSH and LQKENI. V trimming: 11 bases; J trimming: 5 bases; junction bases outside the gene matches: 11. The CDR3 is CAGLKWDRGDQPQHF. CDR3 DNA sequence: TGTGCCGGGCTAAAGTGGGACAGGGGGGATCAGCCCCAGCATTTT.

The J gene is TRBJ1-6, the V gene TRBV5-5, with unresolved D. The CDR3 extends over 13 amino acids. Trimming removed 5 bases from V and 7 bases from J, with 10 bases in between. Germline V lookup: CDR1 SGHKS, CDR2 YYEKEE (reference sequence). The CDR3 bases are TGTGCCAGCAGTCAGGAAGCCAATTCACCCCTCCACTTT. Residues: CASSQEANSPLHF. The full variable domain, in which reference TRBV5-5 and TRBJ1-6 provide the parts outside the CDR3, is DAGVTQSPTHLIKTRGQQVTLRCSPISGHKSVSWYQQVLGQGPQFIFQYYEKEERGRGNFPDRFSARQFPNYSSELNVNALLLGDSALYLCASSQEANSPLHFGNGTRLTVT.

This chain joins TRBV7-2 and TRBJ2-1, with 9 bases fitting TRBD1. The V gene's germline CDR1 is SGHTA and CDR2 FQGNSA. CDR3 length: 15 residues. Unmatched junction bases numbered 3, after V lost 2 bases and J lost 4 bases. CDR3 in DNA: TGTGCCAGCAGCTTATCCGGGACAGGGTACAATGAGCAGTTCTTC. This gives the protein CASSLSGTGYNEQFF. The complete variable domain, with remaining parts taken from reference TRBV7-2 and TRBJ2-1, reads GAGVSQSPSNKVTEKGKDVELRCDPISGHTALYWYRQSLGQGLEFLIYFQGNSAPDKSGLPSDRFSAERTGGSVSTLTIQRTQQEDSAVYLCASSLSGTGYNEQFFGPGTRLTVL.

The chain couples TRBV30 to TRBJ2-2; 8 bases fit TRBD2. Looked up from germline, CDR1 is GTSNPN and CDR2 is SVGIG (reference sequence). Trimming at V came to 4 bases and at J to 12 bases, leaving 10 bases not matched to a gene. The CDR3 covers 13 residues. DNA for the CDR3: TGTGCCTGGATTCTTTCCGGGGGGGGAAAGCTGTTTTTT. Its translation: CAWILSGGGKLFF.

The rearrangement uses TRBV5-1 and TRBJ1-3; the D is unclear. Trimming stripped 5 bases from V and 0 bases from J, with 18 bases between. The CDR3 loop spans 17 amino acids. Germline V gene data show CDR1 as SGHRS and CDR2 as YFSETQ. Here the CDR3 DNA reads TGCGCCAGCAGATATGGCGGGTCCGGAAACTCTGGAAACACCATATATTTT. Amino acids: CASRYGGSGNSGNTIYF.

The gene calls are TRBV5-1 and TRBJ2-7, with D perhaps matching TRBD1 (6 bases). Germline V gene data show CDR1 as SGHRS and CDR2 as YFSETQ. V lost 0 bases and J lost 3, with 16 bases in between. The CDR3 has 16 amino acids. CDR3 sequence reads: CASSLEGQRPNYEQYF. The CDR3 region has the DNA TGCGCCAGCAGCTTGGAGGGACAACGGCCAAACTACGAGCAGTACTTC.

This clone was recorded once. The CDR3 reads CASSLTGFNYGYTF. The CDR3 DNA is TGTGCCAGCAGCCTGACAGGGTTTAACTATGGCTACACCTTC. This chain uses TRBV5-6 with TRBJ1-2, with 7 positions matching TRBD1. The germline gives CDR1 SGHDT, CDR2 YYEEEE. The CDR3 runs 14 residues. V dropped 4 bases and J dropped 1; count of bases not matched to a gene: 4.